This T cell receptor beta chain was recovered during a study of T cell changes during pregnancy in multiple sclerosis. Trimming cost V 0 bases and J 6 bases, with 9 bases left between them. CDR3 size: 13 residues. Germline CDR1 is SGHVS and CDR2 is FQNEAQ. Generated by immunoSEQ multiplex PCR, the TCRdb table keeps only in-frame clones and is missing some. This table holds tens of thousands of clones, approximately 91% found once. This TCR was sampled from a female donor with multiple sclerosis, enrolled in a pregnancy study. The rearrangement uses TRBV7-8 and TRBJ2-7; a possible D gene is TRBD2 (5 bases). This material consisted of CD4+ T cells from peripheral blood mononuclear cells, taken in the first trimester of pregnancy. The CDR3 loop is CASSLARESEQYF. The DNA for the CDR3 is TGTGCCAGCAGCTTAGCGAGGGAGAGCGAGCAGTACTTC.